This T cell receptor beta chain is from a study of blood T cells in healthy people across ages. Study results and caveats: The unknown donor CMV status may have confounded expanded clonotype changes. Investigators treated diversity estimates from one million T cells as underestimates.

The people who gave samples were healthy Caucasians from Russia, aged roughly 6 to 95. The CDR3 is 15 amino acids. The J segment lost 2 bases and the V segment lost 6 bases, leaving 7 bases of the junction unmatched. Germline CDR1 MDHEN, CDR2 SYDVKM. A J-beta primer mix and a sample-barcoded 5' primer were used in a second PCR of about 7 to 12 cycles. One entry per CDR3 protein results from TCRdb running MiXCR on the 5' RACE reads. The data contain over a million distinct CDR3 sequences, around 45% of them singletons. On this clonotype itself: Antigen: not known.

This chain uses TRBV28 with TRBJ1-1; TRBD1 aligns across 9 bases. Sequencing was done on a sample of blood. This receptor was obtained from a woman in her fifties or sixties in good health. The DNA for the CDR3 is TGTGCCAGCAGAACACAGGGGGCCTTCAACACTGAAGCTTTCTTT. Protein sequence: CASRTQGAFNTEAFF.